Below, 25 T cell receptor beta chains from the same sample are listed, as sequenced in a study of T cells in Graves' hyperthyroidism and ophthalmopathy. The TCR beta CDR3 regions underwent amplification using RNA transcripts as the source. The TCR CDR3 first-round RT-PCR relied on the HTBI primer set. Using its own MiXCR run on the multiplex PCR reads, TCRdb lists one record per CDR3 protein. The sample has about 280,000 distinct CDR3 sequences, less than 30% seen once. The sample consisted of blood. All receptors come from a man in his forties with Graves' hyperthyroidism that later progressed to Graves' ophthalmopathy.

This clonotype was seen ten or more times. The V gene is TRBV28, the J gene TRBJ2-7, with D maybe TRBD2 (5 bases). Trimming took 5 bases from V and 3 from J, leaving 14 bases between them. Germline V gene lookup returns CDR1 MDHEN and CDR2 SYDVKM. The CDR3 consists of 14 residues. CDR3 loop: CASSAPGENYEQYF. CDR3 DNA: TGTGCCAGCAGTGCCCCCGGGGAGAACTACGAGCAGTACTTC.

This clonotype was detected many times. The V call is TRBV18, the J call TRBJ2-5, with TRBD1 matching over 7 bases. Germline values: CDR1 KGHSH, CDR2 LQKENI. Unmatched junction bases numbered 4, after V lost 6 bases and J lost 3 bases. CDR3 length equals 13 residues. CDR3 region: CASSFTGEETQYF. The DNA for the CDR3 is TGTGCCAGCTCGTTCACAGGGGAAGAGACCCAGTACTTC.

Ten or more counts support this clonotype. The chain links TRBV24-1 to TRBJ2-1; TRBD2 is a possible D gene (6 bases). The germline V and J ends were trimmed by 1 base and 7 bases, with 13 bases remaining between them. CDR1 and CDR2 (germline): KGHDR, SFDVKD. This CDR3 is 15 amino acids long. CDR3 DNA: TGTGCCACCAGTGATTTCGGGGGTTCCGGGAATGAGCAGTTCTTC. Translation: CATSDFGGSGNEQFF.

This clonotype was observed at least ten times. The chain joins TRBV27 to TRBJ1-1; D gene uncertain. Trimming removed 3 bases from V and 3 bases from J, with 11 bases in between. Germline V gives CDR1 MNHEY, CDR2 SMNVEV (reference sequence). This CDR3 is built from 14 residues. The CDR3 DNA follows: TGTGCCAGCAGTTTCCGCTCCGGACACACTGAAGCTTTCTTT. It codes for CASSFRSGHTEAFF.

The table lists this clonotype with a few counts. The rearrangement links TRBV6-2 or TRBV6-3 to TRBJ1-1, with 7 nucleotides matching TRBD1. The CDR3 has 15 residues. The V and J ends lost 1 base and 6 bases, in that order; junction bases with no gene match: 8. The germline CDR1 and CDR2 sequences are MNHEY and SVGEGT. Here the CDR3 reads CASSYWVRGSPEAFF. DNA for the CDR3: TGTGCCAGCAGTTACTGGGTCAGGGGGAGCCCTGAAGCTTTCTTT.

This clonotype was recorded many times. The chain couples TRBV12-3 or TRBV12-4 to TRBJ1-5; D is undetermined. V lost 4 bases and J 9 bases, leaving 16 bases between the germline ends. CDR3 length: 14 amino acids. CDR3 loop: CASSYSTSVGPQHF. CDR3 nucleotide sequence: TGTGCCAGCAGTTATTCCACGTCCGTCGGGCCCCAGCATTTT.

This clonotype occurred many times. The chain is built from TRBV7-2 and TRBJ2-1, with unresolved D. Trimming shortened V by 4 bases and J by 10 bases, and 14 bases separated the two germline ends. The CDR3 runs to 13 residues. Germline values: CDR1 SGHTA, CDR2 FQGNSA. CDR3 protein: CASSSPPPREQFF. In nucleotides, the CDR3 is TGTGCCAGCAGCTCCCCCCCTCCTAGAGAGCAGTTCTTC.

At least ten counts were recorded for this clonotype. The chain recombines TRBV5-1 with TRBJ2-7; 7 bases align to TRBD1. With V trimmed by 2 bases and J by 4 bases, 12 bases remained unmatched. The germline gives CDR1 SGHRS, CDR2 YFSETQ. The CDR3 totals 16 residues. In DNA, the CDR3 is TGCGCCAGCAGCTTACTGCCGGGACAGAGAAGATACGAGCAGTACTTC. Amino acids: CASSLLPGQRRYEQYF.

At least ten counts were recorded for this clonotype. The chain couples TRBV6-1 to TRBJ1-2; D gene unclear. This CDR3 has 12 residues. Trimming left V 1 base short and J 8 bases short, with 8 bases between. In germline, CDR1 is MNHNS, CDR2 SASEGT. The CDR3 reads CASSEGGYGYTF. CDR3 nucleotide sequence: TGTGCCAGCAGTGAAGGAGGGTACGGCTACACCTTC.

The sample holds many counts of this clonotype. This rearrangement joins TRBV10-3 to TRBJ2-7, with 8 bases lining up with TRBD1. The CDR3 contains 14 residues. The V gene's germline CDR1 is ENHRY and CDR2 SYGVKD. V was pared by 6 bases and J by 6 bases, with 10 bases of the junction left unmatched. The CDR3 DNA sequence: TGTGCCATCAGGACCGGGACAGGCCTTCCCGAGCAGTACTTC. Protein product: CAIRTGTGLPEQYF.

This clonotype appeared many times. The chain is built from TRBV7-9 and TRBJ2-5; TRBD2 matches at 12 bases. V gave up 5 bases and J gave up 0 bases; unmatched junction bases: 4. Germline CDR1 is SEHNR and CDR2 is FQNEAQ (reference sequence). CDR3 length: 16 residues. CDR3 sequence (DNA): TGTGCCAGCAGCCGCTGGACTAGCGGGGACCAAGAGACCCAGTACTTC. Its protein is CASSRWTSGDQETQYF.

In this sample, this clonotype turned up many times. This chain uses TRBV15 with TRBJ1-2; D not resolved. Germline lookup yields CDR1 LNHNV and CDR2 YYDKDF (reference sequence). The CDR3 spans 15 residues. Trimming pared 5 bases from V and 0 bases from J, leaving 13 bases between. Here the CDR3 reads CATSAVIGANYGYTF. DNA of the CDR3: TGTGCCACCAGCGCTGTGATCGGAGCTAACTATGGCTACACCTTC.

The J gene is TRBJ1-6, the V gene TRBV5-1, with unresolved D. V gave up 0 bases and J gave up 10 bases, with 11 bases separating them. The CDR3 is 14 amino acids. CDR1 and CDR2 (germline): SGHRS, YFSETQ. This CDR3 reads CASSLDGGGSPLHF. Here the CDR3 DNA reads TGCGCCAGCAGCTTGGACGGCGGTGGCTCACCCCTCCACTTT.

This clonotype was recorded at least ten times. The CDR3 DNA reads TGTGCCAGCAGAACAGGACGGGACAACTATGGCTACACCTTC. This translates into CASRTGRDNYGYTF. The rearrangement links TRBV6-5 to TRBJ1-2, with D possibly matching TRBD1 (5 bases). Germline CDR1 is MNHEY and CDR2 is SVGAGI. This CDR3 is 14 amino acids long. Trimming shortened V by 6 bases and J by 2 bases, and 13 bases separated the two germline ends.

The V and J genes are TRBV12-3 or TRBV12-4 and TRBJ2-2; D ambiguous. Trimming pared 5 bases from V and 4 bases from J, leaving 11 bases between. The CDR3 has 14 residues. CDR3 sequence reads: CASSPTDFTGELFF. CDR3 in DNA: TGTGCCAGCAGTCCTACTGACTTCACCGGGGAGCTGTTTTTT.

The chain couples TRBV12-5 to TRBJ2-7, with 10 nucleotides matching TRBD2. Trimming took 6 bases from V and 5 from J; bases not matched to a gene: 7. CDR1 is LGHNT and CDR2 is FRNRAP in the germline V gene. The CDR3 runs to 14 residues. The DNA for the CDR3 is TGTGCTAGTGGGACCGGGACTAGCGACCACGAGCAGTACTTC. Translating gives CASGTGTSDHEQYF.

This clonotype occurred many times. The chain carries TRBV3-1 and TRBJ2-7; no clear D gene. Trimming shortened V by 2 bases and J by 2 bases, and 4 bases separated the two germline ends. Looked up from germline, CDR1 is LGHDT and CDR2 is YNNKEL (reference sequence). The CDR3 has 12 amino acids. The CDR3 nucleotides are TGTGCCAGCAGCCAACATACCTACGAGCAGTACTTC. Protein product: CASSQHTYEQYF.

This clonotype was seen many times. This chain connects TRBV2 to TRBJ2-7, with a weak D call TRBD2 (5 bases). The germline V gene encodes CDR1 SNHLY and CDR2 FYNNEI. Trimming stripped 7 bases from V and 7 bases from J, with 17 bases between. The CDR3 totals 13 residues. CDR3 sequence (DNA): TGTGCCAGCACCGGACTGGCTCTTGGAGAGCAGTACTTC. Its translation: CASTGLALGEQYF. The full variable domain, rest sourced from reference TRBV2 and TRBJ2-7, is EPEVTQTPSHQVTQMGQEVILRCVPISNHLYFYWYRQILGQKVEFLVSFYNNEISEKSEIFDDQFSVERPDGSNFTLKIRSTKLEDSAMYFCASTGLALGEQYFGPGTRLTVT.

This clonotype was detected ten times or more. This rearrangement joins TRBV30 to TRBJ1-5; D is undetermined. CDR3 length: 13 amino acids. V lost 0 bases, J lost 4 bases, and 7 bases lay in between. Germline V gives CDR1 GTSNPN, CDR2 SVGIG (reference sequence). The CDR3 nucleotides are TGTGCCTGGAGTGTGGAGGAAAATCAGCCCCAGCATTTT. Amino acid sequence: CAWSVEENQPQHF.

In this sample, this clonotype turned up a few times. This rearrangement joins TRBV7-2 to TRBJ2-5; tentative D call: TRBD2 (6 bases). V was cut by 4 bases and J by 5 bases, with 17 bases left in between. The CDR3 length is 15 residues. The germline V gene encodes CDR1 SGHTA and CDR2 FQGNSA. In DNA form, the CDR3 reads TGTGCCAGCAGCTCCTCTAGCGCCCTAGGGGAGACCCAGTACTTC. Its translation: CASSSSSALGETQYF.

This clonotype was observed many times. A read error may be the cause here, since a much bigger clone is one base away. The chain combines TRBV6-4 with TRBJ1-5; D remains ambiguous. Germline loops: CDR1 MRHNA, CDR2 SNTAGT. This CDR3 spans 17 amino acids. Deletions cut 6 bases from V and 0 bases from J, with 18 bases between. CDR3 nucleotides: TGTGCCAGCAGCGACCTGCCGGACGGAGATAGCAATCAGCCCCAGCATTTT. Amino acid sequence: CASSDLPDGDSNQPQHF.

This clonotype has more than one count but fewer than ten. The CDR3 reads CASSWGGRNTEAFF. The CDR3 DNA reads as TGTGCCAGCAGTTGGGGGGGGAGGAACACTGAAGCTTTCTTT. The chain has TRBV12-3 or TRBV12-4 and TRBJ1-1; D is perhaps TRBD1 (5 bases). The CDR3 length is 14 residues. Trimming shortened V by 4 bases and J by 1 base, and 10 bases separated the two germline ends.

This clonotype came up many times. As DNA, the CDR3 is TGCAGTGCTAGAGTTGAGCGGCACGAGCTGCTCTCCTATGGCTACACCTTC. Its translation is CSARVERHELLSYGYTF. The V gene is TRBV20-1, the J gene TRBJ1-2, with D uncertain. The CDR3 is 17 residues long. Trimming shortened V by 1 base and J by 4 bases, and 22 bases separated the two germline ends. Per the germline V gene, CDR1 is DFQATT and CDR2 is SNEGSKA (reference sequence).

A single count supports this clonotype. The chain is built from TRBV6-1 and TRBJ2-7; 13 bases agree with TRBD2. Germline CDR1 reads MNHNS; CDR2 reads SASEGT. J was trimmed by 5 bases and V by 6 bases; bases with no gene match: 7. The CDR3 has 15 amino acids. The CDR3 loop is CASRLLAGGPHEQYF. The CDR3 bases are TGTGCCAGCAGACTACTAGCGGGAGGGCCCCACGAGCAGTACTTC.

This clonotype was found many times. The V and J genes are TRBV25-1 and TRBJ2-7, with D possibly TRBD1 on 7 matching bases. This CDR3 contains 13 residues. CDR1 and CDR2 (germline): MGHDK, SYGVNS. The V end lost 11 bases, the J end lost 2 bases, and 16 bases lay between the germline ends. DNA of the CDR3: TGTGCCTCGGGAGACAGGGTCACCTACGAGCAGTACTTC. This codes for CASGDRVTYEQYF.